Shown below are 19 T cell receptor beta chains from a single sample sequenced in a study of beta chain features in type 1 diabetes. As every portion of the isolated RNA was reverse transcribed, the sequencing read expressed TCRB transcripts. This table comes from immunoSEQ multiplex PCR, and its TCRdb copy is limited to in-frame clones, with some not included. This sample has around 100,000 clones; 25% to 35% occur once, and the top ten carry 0.5% to 0.6%. Whole-study findings and limits: In all four CD4+ subsets, TCRB CDR3 length was significantly, moderately reduced in type 1 diabetes.

These receptors' antigens are unknown. Sequences were obtained from central memory CD4+ T cells from blood. The origin of the receptors is a woman younger than 30 with type 1 diabetes.

The chain uses TRBV28 and TRBJ1-2; 9 bases agree with TRBD1. This CDR3 has 16 residues. The trim removed 6 bases at V and 4 bases at J, leaving 12 bases unmatched. Germline CDR1 MDHEN, CDR2 SYDVKM. CDR3 loop: CASRSPTGGIPYGYTF. The CDR3 nucleotides are TGTGCCAGCAGATCTCCTACAGGGGGCATACCCTATGGCTACACCTTC.

The chain carries TRBV6-5 and TRBJ1-2; D gene unclear. The CDR3 sequence is 14 residues long. V dropped 0 bases and J dropped 8 bases, with 13 bases sitting between them. Germline CDR1 is MNHEY and CDR2 is SVGAGI. The CDR3: CASSYSSGKTGYTF. The CDR3 DNA reads TGTGCCAGCAGTTACTCGAGCGGGAAGACGGGCTACACCTTC.

The V gene is TRBV11-2, the J gene TRBJ2-1, with D possibly matching TRBD1 (5 bases). Trimming shortened V by 1 base and J by 1 base, and 17 bases separated the two germline ends. The CDR3 runs 18 residues. Germline assignment: CDR1 SGHAT and CDR2 FQNNGV. CDR3: CASSLGPPRGLSYNEQFF. The CDR3 region has the DNA TGTGCCAGCAGCTTAGGACCCCCTAGGGGCCTTTCCTACAATGAGCAGTTCTTC.

Here the CDR3 reads CAWGNPGYGQYV. The CDR3 nucleotides read TGTGCCTGGGGGAACCCGGGATATGGGCAGTACGTC. The chain carries TRBV30 and TRBJ2-7, with D maybe TRBD2 (5 bases). Germline-derived CDR1 and CDR2 are GTSNPN and SVGIG (reference sequence). This CDR3 comprises 12 residues. The V gene lost 5 bases and the J gene lost 9 bases, with 17 bases spanning the gap.

This clone turned up a few times. The chain joins TRBV5-1 to TRBJ2-6; a weak D match, TRBD2 (6 bases). V lost 3 bases to trimming and J lost 4 bases, with 23 bases between them. The CDR3 runs to 19 residues. CDR1 and CDR2 from the germline V gene are SGHRS and YFSETQ. The CDR3 bases are TGCGCCAGCAGCTCCGAGGACTATCCAGGGTACGCCGGGGCCAACGTCCTGACTTTC. Translated: CASSSEDYPGYAGANVLTF.

The rearrangement links TRBV10-3 to TRBJ2-7; D perhaps matches TRBD1 (5 bases). CDR1 ENHRY and CDR2 SYGVKD come from the germline V gene. The CDR3 spans 14 residues. The germline V and J ends were trimmed by 2 bases and 0 bases, with 8 bases remaining between them. The CDR3 region is CAISEDRSSYEQYV. The CDR3 DNA is TGTGCCATCAGTGAGGACAGAAGCTCCTACGAGCAGTACGTC.

This clone was counted only a few times. Written as DNA, the CDR3 is TGTGCCAGCAGCAGGGACAGGGATGAGCAGTACGTC. As protein: CASSRDRDEQYV. The gene calls are TRBV21-1 and TRBJ2-7; TRBD1 reflects the table's D call only, with no check against the DNA. TRBV21-1 is termed a pseudogene. The CDR3 is 12 residues long.

This clone was detected only a few times. The CDR3 here is CASSVGQGSRGYTF. Written as DNA, the CDR3 is TGTGCCAGCAGCGTAGGACAGGGGTCGCGGGGCTACACCTTC. This chain connects TRBV7-2 to TRBJ1-2, with 9 bases that match TRBD1. The CDR3 has 14 amino acids. Looked up from germline, CDR1 is SGHTA and CDR2 is FQGNSA. V was clipped by 5 bases and J by 8 bases; unmatched bases: 9.

This chain joins TRBV10-1 and TRBJ2-1; possibly TRBD1 for D (5 bases). Germline assignment: CDR1 WNHNN and CDR2 SYGVQD (reference sequence). Deletions cut 0 bases from V and 6 bases from J, with 15 bases between. The CDR3 length is 16 residues. CDR3 amino acids: CASSESTGPEPNEQFF. For the CDR3, the DNA is TGCGCCAGCAGTGAGTCAACAGGACCGGAGCCCAATGAGCAGTTCTTC.

This rearrangement joins TRBV30 to TRBJ1-1; 8 nucleotides agree with TRBD1. From germline, CDR1 is GTSNPN and CDR2 SVGIG (reference sequence). After removal of 5 bases from V and 9 bases from J, the junction contained 8 bases not matched to a gene. This CDR3 has 12 residues. The CDR3 sequence: CAWSTGEGKAFF. CDR3 nucleotide sequence: TGTGCCTGGTCGACAGGGGAAGGAAAAGCTTTCTTT.

The chain has TRBV5-1 and TRBJ2-5; 12 nucleotides agree with TRBD1. Germline lookup yields CDR1 SGHRS and CDR2 YFSETQ. The CDR3 loop spans 13 amino acids. V shed 9 bases and J 5 bases; nucleotides not matched to a gene: 5. In DNA, the CDR3 is TGCGCCACCGGGACAGGGGGCGATGAGACCCAGTACTTC. Translation: CATGTGGDETQYF.

The CDR3 loop reads CASSLGQAFEAFF. The CDR3, as DNA: TGTGCCAGCAGCCTGGGACAGGCTTTCGAAGCTTTCTTT. The V and J genes are TRBV5-5 and TRBJ1-1; 8 bases match TRBD1. CDR1 is SGHKS and CDR2 is YYEKEE in the germline V gene (reference sequence). The CDR3 is 13 amino acids. The V segment lost 4 bases and the J segment 8 bases; nucleotides outside the gene matches: 7.

This clone was recorded a few times. This chain links TRBV12-5 with TRBJ2-1; D may be TRBD2 (6 bases). Trimming cost V 1 base and J 8 bases, with 15 bases left between them. Looked up from germline, CDR1 is LGHNT and CDR2 is FRNRAP. The CDR3 spans 15 residues. The CDR3 reads CASGLATRGHDEQFF. DNA of the CDR3: TGTGCTAGTGGTTTGGCGACTAGAGGGCATGATGAGCAGTTCTTC.

This clone was detected only once. The V gene is TRBV19, the J gene TRBJ2-1; weak D call: TRBD1 (5 bases). The CDR3 sequence is 15 residues long. V dropped 5 bases and J dropped 2 bases, with 13 bases sitting between them. Germline V gene sequence: CDR1 LNHDA, CDR2 SQIVND (reference sequence). The CDR3 here is CASSSRVGAYNEQFF. CDR3 in DNA: TGTGCCAGTAGTTCCAGGGTCGGAGCCTACAATGAGCAGTTCTTC.

This chain connects TRBV19 to TRBJ2-1; 12 bases are a match to TRBD2. Per the germline V gene, CDR1 is LNHDA and CDR2 is SQIVND (reference sequence). J was trimmed by 6 bases and V by 0 bases; bases with no gene match: 3. The CDR3 has 16 residues. The CDR3 spells CASSIDGTSGPNEQFF. In DNA form, the CDR3 reads TGTGCCAGTAGTATAGACGGGACTAGCGGGCCCAATGAGCAGTTCTTC.

This clone has a handful of counts. The rearrangement links TRBV7-2 to TRBJ2-7, with D maybe TRBD2 (7 bases). Germline values: CDR1 SGHTA, CDR2 FQGNSA. Trimming removed 4 bases at V and 6 bases at J, with 22 bases between. The CDR3 contains 16 residues. The DNA of the CDR3 is TGTGCCAGCAGCTCCACCGCGGGGGCTCGACGGGGCGAGCAGTACGTC. This codes for CASSSTAGARRGEQYV.

The genes are TRBV5-4 and TRBJ2-5; possible D gene TRBD2, 6 bases. The ends were cut back, 3 bases at V and 1 base at J, with 13 bases in the middle. This CDR3 is built from 15 residues. Looked up from germline, CDR1 is SGHNT and CDR2 is YYREEE (reference sequence). The CDR3 coding sequence is TGTGCCAGCAGCTCAAACCTAGCGATCCAAGAGACCCAGTACTTC. Protein: CASSSNLAIQETQYF.

The genes are TRBV10-3 and TRBJ2-2; D not certain. V lost 10 bases and J 3 bases, leaving 12 bases between the germline ends. The CDR3 length is 13 residues. Germline CDR1 and CDR2: ENHRY and SYGVKD. The CDR3 loop is CATGSADTGELFF. CDR3 in DNA: TGTGCCACCGGATCGGCGGACACCGGGGAGCTGTTTTTT.

The chain joins TRBV7-2 to TRBJ2-4; unclear D gene. Germline-derived CDR1 and CDR2 are SGHTA and FQGNSA. CDR3 length: 18 residues. Trimming removed 2 bases from V and 1 base from J, with 18 bases in between. CDR3 protein: CASSLWSTTPTAKNIQYF. The CDR3 DNA follows: TGTGCCAGCAGCTTATGGTCCACTACTCCCACGGCCAAAAACATTCAGTACTTC.